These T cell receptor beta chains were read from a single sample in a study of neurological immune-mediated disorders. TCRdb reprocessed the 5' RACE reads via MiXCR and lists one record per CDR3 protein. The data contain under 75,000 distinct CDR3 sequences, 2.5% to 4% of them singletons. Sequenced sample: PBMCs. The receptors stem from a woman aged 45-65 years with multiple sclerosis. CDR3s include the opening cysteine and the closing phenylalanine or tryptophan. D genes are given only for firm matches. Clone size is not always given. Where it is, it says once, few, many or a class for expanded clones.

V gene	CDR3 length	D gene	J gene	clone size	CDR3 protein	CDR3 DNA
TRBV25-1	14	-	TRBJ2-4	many	CASSESGYGNIQYF	TGTGCCAGCAGTGAATCTGGGTACGGAAACATTCAGTACTTC
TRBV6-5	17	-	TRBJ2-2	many	CASSFADGRINTGELFF	TGTGCCAGCAGTTTTGCAGATGGCAGGATTAACACCGGGGAGCTGTTTTTT
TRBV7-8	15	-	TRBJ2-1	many	CASSSLGYDYNEQFF	TGTGCCAGCAGCTCGCTTGGGTATGATTACAATGAGCAGTTCTTC
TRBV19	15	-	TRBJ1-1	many	CASSIWRWGITEAFF	TGTGCCAGTAGTATATGGCGGTGGGGGATTACTGAAGCTTTCTTT
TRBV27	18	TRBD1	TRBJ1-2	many	CASTWLTGTGVPRLGYTF	TGTGCCAGCACTTGGCTTACCGGGACAGGTGTCCCTAGATTAGGCTACACCTTC
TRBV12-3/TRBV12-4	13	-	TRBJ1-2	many	CASSFRGMGGYTF	TGTGCCAGCAGTTTTCGGGGGATGGGAGGCTACACCTTC
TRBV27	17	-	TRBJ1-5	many	CASSYNPPSNSNQPQHF	TGTGCCAGCAGTTATAATCCCCCCAGCAATAGCAATCAGCCCCAGCATTTT
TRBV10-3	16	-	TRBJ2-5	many	CAISGWLTGNQETQYF	TGTGCCATCAGTGGGTGGTTGACTGGAAACCAAGAGACCCAGTACTTC
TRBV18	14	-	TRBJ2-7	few	CASSPRTAPYEQYF	TGTGCCAGCTCACCCCGAACGGCTCCCTACGAGCAGTACTTC
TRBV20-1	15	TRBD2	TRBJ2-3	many	CSARDQRGSTDTQYF	TGCAGTGCTAGAGACCAGCGGGGGTCCACAGATACGCAGTATTTT
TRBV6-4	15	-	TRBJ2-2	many	CASSESAGSTGELFF	TGTGCCAGCAGTGAGTCCGCAGGGAGCACCGGGGAGCTGTTTTTT
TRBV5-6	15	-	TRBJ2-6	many	CASSPPGSGANVLTF	TGTGCCAGCAGCCCCCCGGGCTCTGGGGCCAACGTCCTGACTTTC
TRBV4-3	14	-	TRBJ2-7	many	CASSQTGWGHEQYF	TGCGCCAGCAGCCAAACGGGCTGGGGCCACGAGCAGTACTTC
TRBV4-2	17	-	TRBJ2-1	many	CASSQDSSRGSYNEQFF	TGTGCCAGCAGCCAAGATTCTTCAAGGGGGTCCTACAATGAGCAGTTCTTC
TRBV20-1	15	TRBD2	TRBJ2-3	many	CSVEGLAGGSDTQYF	TGCAGTGTTGAGGGGCTAGCGGGGGGTTCAGATACGCAGTATTTT
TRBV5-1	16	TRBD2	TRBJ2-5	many	CASSMGLAAGEETQYF	TGCGCCAGCAGCATGGGACTAGCGGCCGGCGAAGAGACCCAGTACTTC
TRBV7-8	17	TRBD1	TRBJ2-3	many	CASSTGAGGLNTDTQYF	TGTGCCAGCAGCACGGGGGCAGGGGGCCTGAACACAGATACGCAGTATTTT
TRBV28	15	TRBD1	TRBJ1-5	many	CASSGRGGRNQPQHF	TGTGCCAGCAGTGGTCGAGGGGGCAGAAACCAGCCCCAGCATTTT
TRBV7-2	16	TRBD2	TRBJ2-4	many	CASSPPGLAAKNIQYF	TGTGCCAGCAGCCCACCGGGACTAGCGGCCAAAAACATTCAGTACTTC
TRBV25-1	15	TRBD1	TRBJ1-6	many	CASSDQGGAISPLHF	TGTGCCAGCAGTGACCAGGGGGGGGCGATTTCACCCCTCCACTTT
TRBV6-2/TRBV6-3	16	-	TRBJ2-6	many	CASSYRGLSGANVLTF	TGTGCCAGCAGTTACCGAGGGCTCTCTGGGGCCAACGTCCTGACTTTC
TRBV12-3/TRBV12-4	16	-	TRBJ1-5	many	CASSPGGFNSNQPQHF	TGTGCCAGCAGCCCGGGCGGGTTTAATAGCAATCAGCCCCAGCATTTT
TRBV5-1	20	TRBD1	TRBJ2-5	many	CASSSGVGAGGVIQQETQYF	TGCGCCAGCAGCTCTGGCGTCGGGGCAGGGGGCGTCATTCAACAAGAGACCCAGTACTTC
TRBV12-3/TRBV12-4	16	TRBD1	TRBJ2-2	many	CASSFQGAANTGELFF	TGTGCCAGCAGTTTTCAGGGGGCGGCGAACACCGGGGAGCTGTTTTTT
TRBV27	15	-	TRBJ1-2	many	CASSLGRGWGYGYTF	TGTGCCAGCAGCTTGGGGCGGGGTTGGGGCTATGGCTACACCTTC
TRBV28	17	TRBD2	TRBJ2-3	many	CASSLPLAGENTDTQYF	TGTGCCAGCAGTTTACCGCTAGCGGGAGAGAACACAGATACGCAGTATTTT
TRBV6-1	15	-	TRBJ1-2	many	CASSEVLGPDYGYTF	TGTGCCAGCAGTGAAGTTTTAGGTCCGGACTATGGCTACACCTTC
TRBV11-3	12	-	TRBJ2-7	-	CASSPVGNEQYF	TGTGCCAGCAGCCCCGTTGGAAACGAGCAGTACTTC
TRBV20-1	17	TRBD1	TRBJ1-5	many	CSARGTGDRISGQPQHF	TGCAGTGCTAGAGGGACAGGGGATAGGATTAGCGGTCAGCCCCAGCATTTT
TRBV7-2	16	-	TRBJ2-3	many	CASSSALGIGTDTQYF	TGTGCCAGCAGCTCAGCCCTTGGTATCGGGACAGATACGCAGTATTTT
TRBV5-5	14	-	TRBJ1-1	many	CASRKQGLNTEAFF	TGTGCCAGCAGAAAACAGGGATTGAACACTGAAGCTTTCTTT
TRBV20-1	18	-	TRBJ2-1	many	CSARDHSGLSRPYNEQFF	TGCAGTGCTAGAGATCATTCGGGGCTTAGTCGGCCCTACAATGAGCAGTTCTTC
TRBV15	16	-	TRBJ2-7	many	CATSRFPRGASYEQYF	TGTGCCACCAGCAGATTCCCCCGGGGGGCTTCCTACGAGCAGTACTTC
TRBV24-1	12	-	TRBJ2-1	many	CATSDPWTEQFF	TGTGCCACCAGTGATCCCTGGACCGAGCAGTTCTTC
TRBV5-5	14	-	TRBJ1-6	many	CASSSRVSNSPLHF	TGTGCCAGCAGCTCCAGGGTGTCCAACTCACCCCTCCACTTT
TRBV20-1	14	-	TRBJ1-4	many	CSGGARGTDEKLFF	TGCAGTGGAGGGGCCCGGGGTACAGATGAAAAACTGTTTTTT
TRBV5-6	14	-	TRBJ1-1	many	CASSAEAAGTEAFF	TGTGCCAGCAGCGCTGAGGCGGCGGGGACTGAAGCTTTCTTT
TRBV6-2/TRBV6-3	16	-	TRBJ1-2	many	CASSYSGSQRYYGYTF	TGTGCCAGCAGTTACTCGGGGTCACAGCGCTACTATGGCTACACCTTC
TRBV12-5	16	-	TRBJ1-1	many	CASGLAPGRFGPEAFF	TGTGCTAGTGGTTTGGCCCCGGGACGGTTCGGGCCAGAAGCTTTCTTT
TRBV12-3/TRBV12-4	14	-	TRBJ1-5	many	CASSLRQGEQPQHF	TGTGCCAGCAGTTTGAGGCAGGGAGAGCAGCCCCAGCATTTT
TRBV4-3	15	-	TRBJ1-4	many	CASSTQGLYNEKLFF	TGCGCCAGCAGCACACAGGGACTTTATAATGAAAAACTGTTTTTT
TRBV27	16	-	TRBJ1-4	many	CASSLLTSLRPEKLFF	TGTGCCAGCAGTTTACTCACCTCTTTGCGGCCTGAAAAACTGTTTTTT
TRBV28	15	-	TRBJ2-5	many	CASSLSGEALETQYF	TGTGCCAGCAGTTTATCCGGCGAGGCCCTGGAGACCCAGTACTTC
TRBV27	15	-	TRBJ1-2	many	CASRWTAQANYGYTF	TGTGCCAGCAGGTGGACAGCGCAAGCTAACTATGGCTACACCTTC
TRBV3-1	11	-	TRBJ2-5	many	CASSKRETQYF	TGTGCCAGCAGTAAACGGGAGACCCAGTACTTC
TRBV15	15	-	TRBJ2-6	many	CATSNRGLGANVLTF	TGTGCCACCAGCAACAGGGGACTGGGGGCCAACGTCCTGACTTTC
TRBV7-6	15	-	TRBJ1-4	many	CASSAAAATNEKLFF	TGTGCCAGCAGCGCCGCGGCAGCAACTAATGAAAAACTGTTTTTT
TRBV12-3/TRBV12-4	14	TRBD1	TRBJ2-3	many	CASTFGQGGDTQYF	TGTGCCAGCACTTTCGGACAGGGGGGAGATACGCAGTATTTT
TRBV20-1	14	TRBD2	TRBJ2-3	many	CSAARTSGTDTQYF	TGCAGTGCTGCCCGGACTAGCGGCACAGATACGCAGTATTTT
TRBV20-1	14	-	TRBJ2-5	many	CSAIDRTSQETQYF	TGCAGTGCAATAGATCGTACTAGCCAAGAGACCCAGTACTTC
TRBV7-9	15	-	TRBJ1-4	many	CASSPKTDLNEKLFF	TGTGCCAGCAGTCCCAAGACAGACCTTAATGAAAAACTGTTTTTT
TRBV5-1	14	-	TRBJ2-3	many	CASHRDSPSDTQYF	TGCGCCAGCCACCGGGACTCCCCTTCAGATACGCAGTATTTT